Below, 27 T cell receptor beta chains from the same sample are listed, as sequenced in a study of radiotherapy plus CTLA-4 blockade in lung cancer. Sequenced by immunoSEQ multiplex PCR; TCRdb stores in-frame clones only, minus some. There are tens of thousands of clones in the sample; approximately 86% occur only once, and approximately 2% lies in the top ten. This specimen consisted of peripheral blood, obtained from a patient treated with radiotherapy plus ipilimumab. The receptors were gathered from a human donor with non-small cell lung cancer who had a partial response to radiotherapy plus ipilimumab.

This chain links TRBV28 with TRBJ1-1, with unresolved D. The CDR3 covers 14 residues. The germline gives CDR1 MDHEN, CDR2 SYDVKM. Trimming left V 5 bases short and J 5 bases short, with 15 bases between. This chain's CDR3 is CASSAPPRGTEAFF. In DNA form, the CDR3 reads TGTGCCAGCAGTGCCCCACCTCGAGGGACTGAAGCTTTCTTT.

The chain recombines TRBV11-2 with TRBJ1-1, with D perhaps TRBD1 (6 bases). With 1 base removed from V and 0 bases from J, the gap between germline ends came to 9 bases. This CDR3 comprises 15 residues. Germline CDR1 and CDR2: SGHAT and FQNNGV. CDR3 sequence reads: CASSLGGGMNTEAFF. DNA of the CDR3: TGTGCCAGCAGCTTAGGTGGGGGCATGAACACTGAAGCTTTCTTT. Using reference TRBV11-2 and TRBJ1-1 for the parts outside the CDR3, the full variable domain is EAGVAQSPRYKIIEKRQSVAFWCNPISGHATLYWYQQILGQGPKLLIQFQNNGVVDDSQLPKDRFSAERLKGVDSTLKIQPAKLEDSAVYLCASSLGGGMNTEAFFGQGTRLTVV.

The chain uses TRBV5-1 and TRBJ2-7; D possibly corresponds to TRBD1 (6 bases). CDR1 and CDR2 from the germline V gene are SGHRS and YFSETQ. The CDR3 loop spans 15 amino acids. Trimming shortened V by 5 bases and J by 4 bases, and 19 bases separated the two germline ends. CDR3 nucleotide sequence: TGCGCCAGCAGTTCCGACAGGCTCGACAGGTACGAGCAGTACTTC. Protein product: CASSSDRLDRYEQYF.

V is TRBV19 and J is TRBJ2-1, with D maybe TRBD2 (5 bases). Germline assignment: CDR1 LNHDA and CDR2 SQIVND (reference sequence). V lost 5 bases and J lost 0, with 11 bases in between. The CDR3 runs 15 residues. CDR3 nucleotide sequence: TGTGCCAGTAGTCCTGCGGGTTACTCCTACAATGAGCAGTTCTTC. Protein product: CASSPAGYSYNEQFF.

The chain recombines TRBV7-9 with TRBJ2-1, with D possibly TRBD2 on 6 matching bases. Trimming left V 5 bases short and J 5 bases short, with 13 bases between. The CDR3 is 14 amino acids. Germline CDR1 SEHNR, CDR2 FQNEAQ (reference sequence). This chain's CDR3 is CASSRGLTNNEQFF. The CDR3 bases are TGTGCCAGCAGCCGCGGACTAACTAACAATGAGCAGTTCTTC.

This clone was observed a handful of times. This chain joins TRBV6-5 and TRBJ1-3, with D possibly matching TRBD1 (5 bases). Germline V gene lookup returns CDR1 MNHEY and CDR2 SVGAGI. V lost 2 bases to trimming and J lost 0 bases, with 8 bases between them. The CDR3 loop spans 15 amino acids. CDR3 sequence reads: CASSYGGISGNTIYF. CDR3 DNA sequence: TGTGCCAGCAGTTACGGGGGGATCTCTGGAAACACCATATATTTT.

J is TRBJ2-5 and V is TRBV7-2; TRBD2 aligns across 13 bases. V gave up 5 bases and J gave up 0 bases; unmatched junction bases: 3. The germline V gene encodes CDR1 SGHTA and CDR2 FQGNSA. The CDR3 totals 16 residues. The CDR3: CASSMGLAGYQETQYF. The CDR3 DNA reads TGTGCCAGCAGCATGGGACTAGCGGGGTACCAAGAGACCCAGTACTTC.

This chain connects TRBV13 to TRBJ2-1, with TRBD2 matching 7 bases. The CDR3 extends over 14 amino acids. Germline loops: CDR1 PRHDT, CDR2 FYEKMQ (reference sequence). V lost 5 bases to trimming and J lost 9 bases; unmatched junction nucleotides: 10. CDR3 sequence reads: CASSPSGTLGEQFF. The CDR3, as DNA: TGTGCCAGCAGCCCGAGCGGGACGCTCGGTGAGCAGTTCTTC. The variable domain in full, completed from reference TRBV13 and TRBJ2-1, reads AAGVIQSPRHLIKEKRETATLKCYPIPRHDTVYWYQQGPGQDPQFLISFYEKMQSDKGSIPDRFSAQQFSDYHSELNMSSLELGDSALYFCASSPSGTLGEQFFGPGTRLTVL.

The CDR3 protein is CASGGQVLSYEQYF. CDR3 coding DNA: TGTGCCAGCGGAGGACAGGTCCTCTCCTACGAGCAGTACTTC. The chain carries TRBV6-1 and TRBJ2-7, with TRBD1 identical over 7 bases. The junction had 7 bases not matched to a gene; V was cut back by 8 bases and J by 0 bases. Germline V gene sequence: CDR1 MNHNS, CDR2 SASEGT. The CDR3 is 14 residues long.

This chain joins TRBV4-2 and TRBJ1-4; TRBD1 is a possible D gene (5 bases). This CDR3 has 15 amino acids. With 1 base removed from V and 7 bases from J, the gap between germline ends came to 13 bases. The germline V gene encodes CDR1 LGHNA and CDR2 YNFKEQ. CDR3 DNA sequence: TGTGCCAGCAGCCAAGGGGGGGGAACGGCTGAAAAACTGTTTTTT. Its translation is CASSQGGGTAEKLFF.

The rearrangement uses TRBV27 and TRBJ2-3, with D unresolved. V was cut by 6 bases and J by 0 bases, with 7 bases left in between. This CDR3 is 13 amino acids long. The germline V gene has CDR1 MNHEY and CDR2 SMNVEV (reference sequence). CDR3 sequence (DNA): TGTGCCAGCAGCCTCCAGAGCACAGATACGCAGTATTTT. Translation: CASSLQSTDTQYF.

The chain uses TRBV9 and TRBJ2-2, with 9 positions matching TRBD1. The ends lost 0 bases at V and 9 bases at J; junction bases unmatched: 9. Per germline, CDR1 SGDLS and CDR2 YYNGEE. The CDR3 has 16 residues. CDR3 protein: CASSVGWTGEGRELFF. The CDR3 DNA reads TGTGCCAGCAGCGTAGGGTGGACAGGGGAGGGCCGGGAGCTGTTTTTT.

The chain has TRBV14 and TRBJ2-3, with 7 bases that match TRBD1. Losses at the gene ends were 4 bases for V and 1 base for J; bases not matched to a gene: 11. Germline lookup yields CDR1 SGHDN and CDR2 FVKESK. The CDR3 is 17 residues long. CDR3 residues: CASSRRGTEGGTDTQYF. The CDR3 region has the DNA TGTGCCAGCAGCCGACGAGGGACAGAGGGCGGCACAGATACGCAGTATTTT.

This chain links TRBV2 with TRBJ2-1; TRBD2 aligns across 7 bases. V was clipped by 10 bases and J by 7 bases; unmatched bases: 13. This CDR3 comprises 14 residues. Germline CDR1 is SNHLY and CDR2 is FYNNEI. The CDR3 loop reads CATTETSRSNEQFF. The CDR3 DNA is TGTGCCACCACGGAGACTAGCAGGTCAAATGAGCAGTTCTTC.

A single count supports this clone. The chain uses TRBV7-3 and TRBJ1-1, with unresolved D. The CDR3 is 13 amino acids. V was pared by 3 bases and J by 1 base, with 6 bases between. Germline V gives CDR1 SGHTA, CDR2 FQGTGA. The CDR3 spells CASSFRENTEAFF. The CDR3 DNA reads as TGTGCCAGCAGCTTCCGAGAGAACACTGAAGCTTTCTTT.

The V and J genes are TRBV27 and TRBJ2-5, with 15 bases matching TRBD2. Gene TRBJ2-7 matches the end of the DNA better, so the J call may be wrong. Germline lookup yields CDR1 MNHEY and CDR2 SMNVEV (reference sequence). The CDR3 covers 17 residues. CDR3 nucleotide sequence: TGTGCCAGTGGGACTAGCGGGAGGAAAGGCCCCTCCTACGAGCAGTACTTC. Translation: CASGTSGRKGPSYEQYF.

The rearrangement joins TRBV5-6 to TRBJ2-1; unclear D gene. Trimming took off 0 bases at V and 10 bases at J, with 20 bases between the two ends. CDR3 length: 16 residues. Germline CDR1 and CDR2: SGHDT and YYEEEE. This CDR3 is CASSLAGTALIGEQFF. The DNA of the CDR3 is TGTGCCAGCAGCTTGGCTGGTACAGCCCTAATCGGAGAGCAGTTCTTC.

V gene TRBV13 combines with J gene TRBJ2-3; D remains unclear. The CDR3 has 13 residues. Trimming stripped 5 bases from V and 1 base from J, with 7 bases between. The V gene's germline CDR1 is PRHDT and CDR2 FYEKMQ (reference sequence). CDR3 residues: CASSPKRTDTQYF. In DNA, the CDR3 is TGTGCCAGCAGCCCAAAGCGCACAGATACGCAGTATTTT.

The chain is built from TRBV5-1 and TRBJ2-5; a weak D match, TRBD2 (5 bases). This CDR3 has 14 amino acids. Looked up from germline, CDR1 is SGHRS and CDR2 is YFSETQ. V lost 0 bases and J lost 3, with 9 bases in between. CDR3 loop: CASSLAGREETQYF. The CDR3 bases are TGCGCCAGCAGCTTGGCCGGGCGGGAAGAGACCCAGTACTTC.

V usage is TRBV4-1 and J usage is TRBJ2-3; TRBD2 aligns across 8 bases. Germline V gene lookup returns CDR1 MGHRA and CDR2 YSYEKL. The CDR3 sequence is 16 residues long. The J segment lost 4 bases and the V segment lost 0 bases, leaving 6 bases of the junction unmatched. Written as DNA, the CDR3 is TGCGCCAGCAGCCAAGATCCCGGGAGGGCCCCAGATACGCAGTATTTT. Protein product: CASSQDPGRAPDTQYF.

V and J are TRBV6-5 and TRBJ1-1; TRBD1 might be the D (6 bases). Per germline, CDR1 MNHEY and CDR2 SVGAGI. The V gene lost 5 bases and the J gene lost 0 bases, with 7 bases spanning the gap. CDR3 length: 13 amino acids. CDR3 amino acids: CASSRTVNTEAFF. CDR3 nucleotide sequence: TGTGCCAGCAGTAGGACAGTGAACACTGAAGCTTTCTTT.

The J gene is TRBJ1-1, the V gene TRBV19; a weak D match, TRBD1 (6 bases). V was cut by 5 bases and J by 2 bases, with 15 bases left in between. The CDR3 is 15 residues long. Per germline, CDR1 LNHDA and CDR2 SQIVND (reference sequence). The CDR3 DNA reads as TGTGCCAGTAGTCCCCGGGACATTATTAACACTGAAGCTTTCTTT. Translation: CASSPRDIINTEAFF.

V and J are TRBV2 and TRBJ2-7, with 10 bases aligning to TRBD2. The CDR3 has 14 amino acids. Germline V lookup: CDR1 SNHLY, CDR2 FYNNEI. V was pared by 7 bases and J by 1 base, with 4 bases of the junction left unmatched. The CDR3 bases are TGTGCCAGCAAAACTAGCGGGGCGTCCTACGAGCAGTACTTC. Protein sequence: CASKTSGASYEQYF.

The chain has TRBV5-1 and TRBJ1-3; 8 bases map to TRBD1. The CDR3 consists of 18 residues. Germline assignment: CDR1 SGHRS and CDR2 YFSETQ. The V and J ends lost 1 base and 0 bases, in that order; junction bases with no gene match: 9. The CDR3 DNA reads as TGCGCCAGCAGCTTGTGGGGGGGGACAGGCTACTCTGGAAACACCATATATTTT. Translation: CASSLWGGTGYSGNTIYF.

The count of this clone is one. The V gene is TRBV13, the J gene TRBJ2-5; perhaps TRBD2 as D (6 bases). The V end lost 4 bases, the J end lost 5 bases, and 14 bases lay between the germline ends. Per the germline V gene, CDR1 is PRHDT and CDR2 is FYEKMQ (reference sequence). CDR3 length: 14 residues. The CDR3 sequence is CASSSGTGRETQYF. Here the CDR3 DNA reads TGTGCCAGCAGCTCCGGGACTGGGCGGGAGACCCAGTACTTC.

This clone has only one observation. The chain couples TRBV7-2 to TRBJ1-5, with 7 bases that match TRBD1. The germline V gene encodes CDR1 SGHTA and CDR2 FQGNSA. This CDR3 is 14 amino acids long. J gave up 4 bases and V 5 bases, and 5 bases lay outside the gene matches. CDR3 coding DNA: TGTGCCAGCAGCACTCGACAGGGAAATCAGCCCCAGCATTTT. This gives the protein CASSTRQGNQPQHF.

A few counts support this clone. For the CDR3, the DNA is TGTGCCAGCAGTGAAGAACACGTCAGCTCCTACGAGCAGTACTTC. Protein sequence: CASSEEHVSSYEQYF. The chain combines TRBV6-1 with TRBJ2-7; D uncertain. Looked up from germline, CDR1 is MNHNS and CDR2 is SASEGT. With 1 base removed from V and 0 bases from J, the gap between germline ends came to 10 bases. The CDR3 loop spans 15 amino acids.